This T cell receptor beta chain came from a study of shared clonotypes between healthy human individuals. Only CD45RO-negative cells positively selected for CCR7 counted as naive CD8 cells, so terminally differentiated effector memory CD45RA+ cells were excluded. The table came from immunoSEQ multiplex PCR; TCRdb's copy has only in-frame clones and leaves some out. The sample records around 1,900,000 clones, around 95% being singletons. Trimming removed 2 bases at V and 5 bases at J, with 9 bases between. The V gene's germline CDR1 is MNHEY and CDR2 SVGAGI. This CDR3 comprises 13 residues. The TCR originated in a man younger than 35 in good health. Some clones in this sample may be carry-over from other donors' samples. Sequenced material: naive CD8+ T cells from PBMCs. V is TRBV6-5 and J is TRBJ1-1; D is unresolved. This CDR3 reads CASSYHKFTEAFF. CDR3 sequence (DNA): TGTGCCAGCAGTTACCACAAATTTACTGAAGCTTTCTTT.